Following are 20 T cell receptor beta chains from one sample sequenced in a study of shared clonotypes between healthy human individuals. Using immunoSEQ multiplex PCR, the repertoire was profiled, and TCRdb retains in-frame clones only, with some absent. The sample lists some 1,400,000 clones; roughly 96% were seen once. The sequenced sample was naive CD4+ T cells sorted from blood. Noted subset: CD45RA+ positively selected. These receptor sequences come from a man younger than 45 in good health.

The J gene is TRBJ2-7, the V gene TRBV28, with TRBD1 identical over 7 bases. CDR1 MDHEN and CDR2 SYDVKM come from the germline V gene. The CDR3 spans 17 residues. J was trimmed by 4 bases and V by 5 bases; bases with no gene match: 17. Written as DNA, the CDR3 is TGTGCCAGCAGTCCTCTTCGGACAGGCGACCCTTCTTACGAGCAGTACTTC. Its protein is CASSPLRTGDPSYEQYF.

Details on this clone: The sample carries other DNA sequences with the same CDR3. This chain connects TRBV18 to TRBJ2-7; TRBD1 might be the D (7 bases). The CDR3 is 12 amino acids. V was clipped by 6 bases and J by 5 bases, with 11 bases between them. Germline values: CDR1 KGHSH, CDR2 LQKENI. Here the CDR3 DNA reads TGTGCCAGCTCCTCCAGGGGGGACGAGCAGTACTTC. Translating it yields CASSSRGDEQYF.

The CDR3 region has the DNA TGTGCCAGCTCACCGGGACGACTAGCGGGGGAGCTGTTTTTT. Protein sequence: CASSPGRLAGELFF. The V call is TRBV18, the J call TRBJ2-2; 8 positions match TRBD2. Germline V CDR1 and CDR2: KGHSH, LQKENI. The CDR3 spans 14 residues. Trimming removed 3 bases from V and 8 bases from J; junction bases left unmatched: 5.

This chain connects TRBV18 to TRBJ2-1; perhaps TRBD2 as D (6 bases). The V and J ends lost 1 base and 0 bases respectively, with 16 bases between them. The CDR3 extends over 18 amino acids. CDR1 is KGHSH and CDR2 is LQKENI in the germline V gene. The CDR3 loop reads CASSPLIRGFLSYNEQFF. DNA for the CDR3: TGTGCCAGCTCACCACTGATACGGGGGTTCCTCTCCTACAATGAGCAGTTCTTC.

This clone was detected once. The chain recombines TRBV29-1 with TRBJ2-2; 10 nucleotides agree with TRBD2. This CDR3 comprises 13 residues. CDR1 is SQVTM and CDR2 is ANQGSEA in the germline V gene. Unmatched junction bases numbered 3, after V lost 5 bases and J lost 6 bases. This chain's CDR3 is CSVRLAGAGELFF. DNA for the CDR3: TGCAGCGTTCGGCTAGCGGGAGCCGGGGAGCTGTTTTTT.

The rearrangement uses TRBV11-2 and TRBJ2-5; tentatively, D is TRBD1 (6 bases). CDR3 length equals 14 residues. Trimming stripped 4 bases from V and 5 bases from J, with 14 bases between. The germline gives CDR1 SGHAT, CDR2 FQNNGV. CDR3 in amino acids: CASSYRVDAETQYF. In DNA form, the CDR3 reads TGTGCCAGCAGCTACAGGGTCGACGCGGAGACCCAGTACTTC.

V usage is TRBV5-4 and J usage is TRBJ2-3; D gene ambiguous. The CDR3 sequence is 13 residues long. Germline V lookup: CDR1 SGHNT, CDR2 YYREEE (reference sequence). V shed 6 bases and J shed 8 bases, with 16 bases lying between them. CDR3 in amino acids: CASTAPSQRTQYF. DNA of the CDR3: TGTGCCAGCACGGCCCCCTCGCAACGTACGCAGTATTTT.

CDR3 nucleotide sequence: TGTGCCAGCTCACCCATTGCAGCGACTAGCGGTTTCGACAATGAGCAGTTCTTC. Protein sequence: CASSPIAATSGFDNEQFF. V is TRBV18 and J is TRBJ2-1, with 9 bases aligning to TRBD2. J lost 5 bases, V lost 3 bases, and 14 bases had no gene match. CDR1 KGHSH and CDR2 LQKENI come from the germline V gene. The CDR3 is 18 amino acids.

J is TRBJ2-4 and V is TRBV28, with 16 bases aligning to TRBD2. Germline V gene sequence: CDR1 MDHEN, CDR2 SYDVKM. V lost 5 bases and J lost 1; bases outside the gene matches: 20. This CDR3 comprises 23 residues. CDR3 sequence: CASSNRLGGLAGGLVVAKNIQYF. The CDR3 DNA follows: TGTGCCAGCAGTAACCGGTTAGGGGGACTAGCGGGAGGGTTGGTGGTGGCCAAAAACATTCAGTACTTC.

The rearrangement joins TRBV19 to TRBJ2-3; 11 bases match TRBD2. Unmatched junction bases numbered 9, after V lost 4 bases and J lost 0 bases. The CDR3 extends over 18 amino acids. CDR1 and CDR2 (germline): LNHDA, SQIVND (reference sequence). CDR3 bases: TGTGCCAGTAGTAGGGGGACTAGCGGACACCCAAGCACAGATACGCAGTATTTT. It translates to CASSRGTSGHPSTDTQYF.

The chain joins TRBV9 to TRBJ2-7; no definite D call. The CDR3 length is 14 residues. The ends were cut back, 1 base at V and 0 bases at J, with 8 bases in the middle. CDR1 is SGDLS and CDR2 is YYNGEE in the germline V gene. The CDR3 bases are TGTGCCAGCAGCGTACAAGGTTCCTCCTACGAGCAGTACTTC. Amino acid sequence: CASSVQGSSYEQYF.

The chain is built from TRBV15 and TRBJ1-3; D not certain. Germline-derived CDR1 and CDR2 are LNHNV and YYDKDF (reference sequence). The germline V and J ends were trimmed by 0 bases and 4 bases, with 4 bases remaining between them. The CDR3 covers 13 residues. The DNA of the CDR3 is TGTGCCACCAGCAGAGATGTGGGAAACACCATATATTTT. Its protein is CATSRDVGNTIYF.

The J gene is TRBJ1-1, the V gene TRBV28, with a possible D match to TRBD1 (5 bases). Germline V gene lookup returns CDR1 MDHEN and CDR2 SYDVKM. This CDR3 has 18 residues. The ends were cut back, 8 bases at V and 4 bases at J, with 29 bases in the middle. As DNA, the CDR3 is TGTGCCAGCTCCTCGTGGAGGCGGGGGAAGGGAATGAGCACTGAAGCTTTCTTT. It specifies CASSSWRRGKGMSTEAFF.

This clone was seen once. The chain recombines TRBV5-5 with TRBJ2-5, with a tentative D call TRBD1 (6 bases). V lost 4 bases, J lost 0 bases, and 10 bases lay in between. In germline, CDR1 is SGHKS, CDR2 YYEKEE (reference sequence). The CDR3 is 14 amino acids. The CDR3 DNA is TGTGCCAGCAGCAGGGACACGAACCAAGAGACCCAGTACTTC. Amino acid sequence: CASSRDTNQETQYF.

This chain links TRBV6-4 with TRBJ2-7; D is unresolved. The germline gives CDR1 MRHNA, CDR2 SNTAGT. The V gene lost 8 bases and the J gene lost 3 bases, with 14 bases spanning the gap. This CDR3 has 13 residues. CDR3 nucleotide sequence: TGTGCCAGCGGTCAGGTGTTTGGCTACGAGCAGTACTTC. Protein: CASGQVFGYEQYF.

As DNA, the CDR3 is TGCAGCGTTTCTAGCGGCACAGATACGCAGTATTTT. It specifies CSVSSGTDTQYF. The V gene is TRBV29-1, the J gene TRBJ2-3; tentative D call: TRBD2 (6 bases). There are 12 residues in the CDR3. Germline lookup yields CDR1 SQVTM and CDR2 ANQGSEA. Trimming stripped 5 bases from V and 1 base from J, with 7 bases between.

This sequence joins TRBV5-1 and TRBJ2-6; 7 bases agree with TRBD1. Trimming cost V 7 bases and J 0 bases; bases outside gene matches: 10. The CDR3 covers 17 residues. The V gene's germline CDR1 is SGHRS and CDR2 YFSETQ. Written as DNA, the CDR3 is TGCGCCAGCTCCCGAGGGGGACAGAGCTCTGGGGCCAACGTCCTGACTTTC. It encodes CASSRGGQSSGANVLTF.

This sequence joins TRBV29-1 and TRBJ2-1; a weak D match, TRBD1 (6 bases). The CDR3 contains 13 residues. Per the germline V gene, CDR1 is SQVTM and CDR2 is ANQGSEA. Trimming removed 7 bases from V and 5 bases from J, with 15 bases in between. The DNA of the CDR3 is TGCAGCGCAATGACAGGAGGAAACAATGAGCAGTTCTTC. Translation gives CSAMTGGNNEQFF.

In its sample, this clone was seen once. V and J are TRBV5-1 and TRBJ2-1; TRBD2 aligns across 10 bases. CDR3 length: 14 residues. The germline V gene encodes CDR1 SGHRS and CDR2 YFSETQ. V shed 7 bases and J 7 bases; nucleotides not matched to a gene: 8. The CDR3 nucleotides are TGCGCCAGCCAACTAGCGGGAAGTGCGAATGAGCAGTTCTTC. This codes for CASQLAGSANEQFF.

This clone was seen only once. The V call is TRBV6-1, the J call TRBJ2-5; D perhaps matches TRBD1 (5 bases). This CDR3 contains 16 residues. Per germline, CDR1 MNHNS and CDR2 SASEGT. Trimming stripped 2 bases from V and 3 bases from J, with 16 bases between. CDR3 loop: CASSEFNRPKEETQYF. The CDR3 DNA reads as TGTGCCAGCAGTGAATTTAACAGGCCTAAGGAAGAGACCCAGTACTTC.